The rows below give T cell receptor beta chains drawn from one sample of a study of T cell responses to AZD1222 COVID-19 vaccine. Sequenced by immunoSEQ multiplex PCR; TCRdb stores in-frame clones only, minus some. The sample has approximately 140,000 clones, 91% seen once; the top ten hold around 3.8%. The starting material was peripheral blood, obtained 28 days after the second AZD1222 dose. The source of these receptors is an adult who received the AZD1222 COVID-19 vaccine. The CDR3 runs from the conserved cysteine through the conserved F or W. The D gene is left open where the match is weak. Size values are once, few and many counts, or a class for expanded clones, and some rows have none.

d_call: NA
j_call: TRBJ1-5
clone_size: once
v_call: TRBV18
cdr3_nt: TGTGCCAGCTCACCACCGAGTCAGGGGACCTTTCAGAATCAGCCCCAGCATTTT
cdr3_aa: CASSPPSQGTFQNQPQHF

d_call: TRBD1
j_call: TRBJ1-6
clone_size: NA
v_call: TRBV7-8
cdr3_nt: TGTGCCAGCAGCCGCCGACCACCCGGAAGCGGACAGGGGGATTCACCCCTCCACTTT
cdr3_aa: CASSRRPPGSGQGDSPLHF

d_call: TRBD2
j_call: TRBJ2-2
clone_size: NA
v_call: TRBV18
cdr3_nt: TGTGCCAGCTCACCACTCGTAGCGGGAGAGACCGGGGAGCTGTTTTTT
cdr3_aa: CASSPLVAGETGELFF

d_call: NA
j_call: TRBJ2-7
clone_size: NA
v_call: TRBV20-1
cdr3_nt: TGCAGTGCAGGACTGGACTACGAGCAGTACTTC
cdr3_aa: CSAGLDYEQYF

d_call: NA
j_call: TRBJ1-1
clone_size: NA
v_call: TRBV19
cdr3_nt: TGTGCCAGTAGTATGAAATGGCACGGTGCGGGGCAAGGGATAACAAAACAAGCTTTCTTT
cdr3_aa: CASSMKWHGAGQGITKQAFF

d_call: NA
j_call: TRBJ1-2
clone_size: NA
v_call: TRBV7-9
cdr3_nt: TGTGCCAGCAGCTTAGCAGGGTCGGGGGAAGATGGCTACACCTTC
cdr3_aa: CASSLAGSGEDGYTF

d_call: NA
j_call: TRBJ2-7
clone_size: NA
v_call: TRBV6-6
cdr3_nt: TGTGCCAGCAGTTTCGACCAGGATGTCTACGAGCAGTACTTC
cdr3_aa: CASSFDQDVYEQYF

d_call: NA
j_call: TRBJ1-5
clone_size: NA
v_call: TRBV6-4
cdr3_nt: TGTGCCAGCAGTGATAATCCCAATCAGCCCCAGCATTTT
cdr3_aa: CASSDNPNQPQHF

d_call: NA
j_call: TRBJ1-2
clone_size: NA
v_call: TRBV12-3/TRBV12-4
cdr3_nt: TGTGCCAGCAGTTTGCGGGGCTTCGATGGCTACACCTTC
cdr3_aa: CASSLRGFDGYTF

d_call: TRBD1
j_call: TRBJ1-2
clone_size: NA
v_call: TRBV7-6
cdr3_nt: TGTGCCAGCAGCTTACGGGACAGGGGATTAGTCAACTATGGCTACACCTTC
cdr3_aa: CASSLRDRGLVNYGYTF

d_call: NA
j_call: TRBJ2-7
clone_size: NA
v_call: TRBV7-8
cdr3_nt: TGTGCCAGCAGCCTCGCAAGCCCACGCTCTTCAGGGGAGCAGTACTTC
cdr3_aa: CASSLASPRSSGEQYF

d_call: NA
j_call: TRBJ1-5
clone_size: NA
v_call: TRBV27
cdr3_nt: TGTGCCAGCAGTTTGGACCCCGCACAGCCCCAGCATTTT
cdr3_aa: CASSLDPAQPQHF

d_call: NA
j_call: TRBJ1-1
clone_size: NA
v_call: TRBV27
cdr3_nt: TGTGCCAGCAGTTTGGGGATTTGGGAAGAAGCTTTCTTT
cdr3_aa: CASSLGIWEEAFF

d_call: NA
j_call: TRBJ2-7
clone_size: NA
v_call: TRBV18
cdr3_nt: TGTGCCAGCTCACCAGGTTTCGGGAGAATCTCCGAGCAGTACTTC
cdr3_aa: CASSPGFGRISEQYF

d_call: NA
j_call: TRBJ2-5
clone_size: NA
v_call: TRBV5-1
cdr3_nt: TGCGCCAGCAGCTTGGTGTACCAAGAGACCCAGTACTTC
cdr3_aa: CASSLVYQETQYF

d_call: TRBD1
j_call: TRBJ2-7
clone_size: NA
v_call: TRBV19
cdr3_nt: TGTGCCAGTAGTACGGGACAGCACTACGAGCAGTACTTC
cdr3_aa: CASSTGQHYEQYF

d_call: NA
j_call: TRBJ1-2
clone_size: NA
v_call: TRBV6-5
cdr3_nt: TGTGCCAGCAGTCGCGGCTATGGCTACACCTTC
cdr3_aa: CASSRGYGYTF

d_call: TRBD2
j_call: TRBJ2-5
clone_size: NA
v_call: TRBV10-3
cdr3_nt: TGTGCCATCAGTGACGGGGGGAGTGGTGAGACCCAGTACTTC
cdr3_aa: CAISDGGSGETQYF

d_call: NA
j_call: TRBJ1-2
clone_size: NA
v_call: TRBV6-5
cdr3_nt: TGTGCCAGCAGTTACTTCGTATTCTATGGCTACACCTTC
cdr3_aa: CASSYFVFYGYTF

d_call: NA
j_call: TRBJ2-3
clone_size: NA
v_call: TRBV5-1
cdr3_nt: TGCGCCAGCAGGGCAGGGGTATTTGACGATACGCAGTATTTT
cdr3_aa: CASRAGVFDDTQYF

d_call: TRBD2
j_call: TRBJ2-7
clone_size: few
v_call: TRBV28
cdr3_nt: TGTGCCAGCACCCGGCGGGGGGCAGGCTCCTACGAGCAGTACTTC
cdr3_aa: CASTRRGAGSYEQYF

d_call: NA
j_call: TRBJ2-5
clone_size: few
v_call: TRBV18
cdr3_nt: TGTGCCAGCTCACCAGACCCCCAAGAGACCCAGTACTTC
cdr3_aa: CASSPDPQETQYF

d_call: NA
j_call: TRBJ2-3
clone_size: NA
v_call: TRBV7-9
cdr3_nt: TGTGCCAGCAGCTTGGGGGGTCTGACGGCACGTGATACGCAGTATTTT
cdr3_aa: CASSLGGLTARDTQYF

d_call: NA
j_call: TRBJ1-1
clone_size: NA
v_call: TRBV2
cdr3_nt: TGTGCCAGCATGCGGGGGATTGTGAGCACTGAAGCTTTCTTT
cdr3_aa: CASMRGIVSTEAFF

d_call: NA
j_call: TRBJ2-3
clone_size: NA
v_call: TRBV14
cdr3_nt: TGTGCCAGCAGCCAAGACAGAAGCGGACACACAGATACGCAGTATTTT
cdr3_aa: CASSQDRSGHTDTQYF

d_call: NA
j_call: TRBJ1-2
clone_size: NA
v_call: TRBV7-9
cdr3_nt: TGTGCCAGCAGCGAAGAGTACAGGGCTGACTATGGCTACACCTTC
cdr3_aa: CASSEEYRADYGYTF

d_call: NA
j_call: TRBJ2-6
clone_size: NA
v_call: TRBV25-1
cdr3_nt: TGTGCCAGCAGTCTTGCTGGGGCCAACGTCCTGACTTTC
cdr3_aa: CASSLAGANVLTF

d_call: TRBD1
j_call: TRBJ2-7
clone_size: NA
v_call: TRBV12-5
cdr3_nt: TGTGCTAGTGACCCGGGGTGGGGGACAGGGGAACACGAGCAGTACTTC
cdr3_aa: CASDPGWGTGEHEQYF

d_call: NA
j_call: TRBJ1-4
clone_size: NA
v_call: TRBV30
cdr3_nt: TGTGCCTGGATGGATGAAAAACTGTTTTTT
cdr3_aa: CAWMDEKLFF

d_call: TRBD1
j_call: TRBJ1-5
clone_size: NA
v_call: TRBV11-2
cdr3_nt: TGTGCCAGCAGCCGCCGGACAGGGCGAGATCAGCCCCAGCATTTT
cdr3_aa: CASSRRTGRDQPQHF

d_call: TRBD1
j_call: TRBJ1-2
clone_size: NA
v_call: TRBV3-1/TRBV3-2
cdr3_nt: TGTGCCAGCAGCCAAGGCAGGGGGCAAGGTGGCTACACCTTC
cdr3_aa: CASSQGRGQGGYTF

d_call: TRBD2
j_call: TRBJ2-3
clone_size: NA
v_call: TRBV4-2
cdr3_nt: TGTGCCAGCAGCCAGCAGGGGTTTAGCGGGGACTTAATCACCACAGATACGCAGTATTTT
cdr3_aa: CASSQQGFSGDLITTDTQYF

d_call: TRBD2
j_call: TRBJ2-7
clone_size: NA
v_call: TRBV20-1
cdr3_nt: TGCAGTGCTAGTCCCCCGGGACTAGCGGGAGGGTACGAGCAGTACTTC
cdr3_aa: CSASPPGLAGGYEQYF

d_call: NA
j_call: TRBJ2-3
clone_size: NA
v_call: TRBV24-1
cdr3_nt: TGTGCCACCAGAGACCGGACTTCCACAGATACGCAGTATTTT
cdr3_aa: CATRDRTSTDTQYF

d_call: NA
j_call: TRBJ1-6
clone_size: NA
v_call: TRBV7-9
cdr3_nt: TGTGCCAGCAGCTTAGGGGGGAATGGGAATTCACCCCTCCACTTT
cdr3_aa: CASSLGGNGNSPLHF

d_call: NA
j_call: TRBJ1-2
clone_size: once
v_call: TRBV18
cdr3_nt: TGTGCCAGCTCACCACTAGGACAGACTAACTATGGCTACACCTTC
cdr3_aa: CASSPLGQTNYGYTF

d_call: NA
j_call: TRBJ2-3
clone_size: NA
v_call: TRBV18
cdr3_nt: TGTGCCAGCTCCCCCGGGGGTATCGGTAGCACAGATACGCAGTATTTT
cdr3_aa: CASSPGGIGSTDTQYF

d_call: NA
j_call: TRBJ2-2
clone_size: NA
v_call: TRBV5-4
cdr3_nt: TGTGCCAGCAGCGAAGCTACGGGACTGAACACCGGGGAGCTGTTTTTT
cdr3_aa: CASSEATGLNTGELFF

d_call: TRBD2
j_call: TRBJ2-1
clone_size: NA
v_call: TRBV27
cdr3_nt: TGTGCCAGCAGTCAACTCGGGAGGACCCGGACCCATGAGCAGTTCTTC
cdr3_aa: CASSQLGRTRTHEQFF

d_call: NA
j_call: TRBJ2-7
clone_size: NA
v_call: TRBV6-1
cdr3_nt: TGTGCCAGCAGTGAACCTCCCTACGAGCAGTACTTC
cdr3_aa: CASSEPPYEQYF

d_call: NA
j_call: TRBJ1-3
clone_size: NA
v_call: TRBV23-1
cdr3_nt: TGCGCCAGCAAGTTGAGGGATTACGGAAACACCATATATTTT
cdr3_aa: CASKLRDYGNTIYF

d_call: NA
j_call: TRBJ1-5
clone_size: few
v_call: TRBV9
cdr3_nt: TGTGCCAGCAGCGCTGGGCAGGGGAATCAGCCCCAGCATTTT
cdr3_aa: CASSAGQGNQPQHF

d_call: NA
j_call: TRBJ2-4
clone_size: NA
v_call: TRBV30
cdr3_nt: TGTGCCTGGAGTCAGGGGGGCAAAAACATTCAGTACTTC
cdr3_aa: CAWSQGGKNIQYF

d_call: NA
j_call: TRBJ1-5
clone_size: few
v_call: TRBV5-1
cdr3_nt: TGCGCCAGCAGCTTGGCCTCAGGGCGCGATCAGCCCCAGCATTTT
cdr3_aa: CASSLASGRDQPQHF

d_call: TRBD2
j_call: TRBJ2-3
clone_size: NA
v_call: TRBV11-1
cdr3_nt: TGTGCCAGCAGCCCGAGAACTAGCGGGAGAACAGATACGCAGTATTTT
cdr3_aa: CASSPRTSGRTDTQYF

d_call: NA
j_call: TRBJ2-7
clone_size: NA
v_call: TRBV9
cdr3_nt: TGTGCCAGCAGCGTAGAAGGGGTGAGGGAGCAGTACTTC
cdr3_aa: CASSVEGVREQYF

d_call: TRBD2
j_call: TRBJ2-3
clone_size: NA
v_call: TRBV13
cdr3_nt: TGTGCCAGCAGCTTAAGCGGGGTGCTAGCGGGAGAGACAGATACGCAGTATTTT
cdr3_aa: CASSLSGVLAGETDTQYF

d_call: NA
j_call: TRBJ1-1
clone_size: once
v_call: TRBV21-1
cdr3_nt: TGTGCCAGCAGCAAACACCAGGGGGCTGGGGGCACTGAAGCTTTCTTT
cdr3_aa: CASSKHQGAGGTEAFF